A single sample is the source of the 12 T cell receptor beta chains below, sequenced in a study of cytomegalovirus exposure and HLA in healthy donors (TCRdb year 2017). Preparation of the library involved the immunoSEQ multiplex PCR assay. For the multiplex PCR, a mixture combining 60 forward primers for TCR Vbeta segments and 13 reverse primers for TCR Jbeta segments was used. Held by TCRdb, this immuneACCESS table contains in-frame sequences only and omits some clones. Under half of the omission traces to an unresolved V gene where checked; the cause of the rest is unknown. This sample lists about 190,000 clones; around 77% were detected once. Clones ranked in the top ten supply roughly 1.6% of the sample. The sequencing input was PBMCs. These receptors came from a woman in her late teens or twenties in good health and CMV-seronegative.

This chain links TRBV30 with TRBJ2-5; 14 nucleotides line up with TRBD2. Gene TRBJ2-7 matches the end of the DNA better, so the J call may be wrong. The CDR3 length is 16 residues. Germline-derived CDR1 and CDR2 are GTSNPN and SVGIG (reference sequence). CDR3 sequence reads: CAWSGPGLAGVGEQYF. DNA of the CDR3: TGTGCCTGGAGTGGACCGGGACTAGCGGGAGTTGGCGAGCAGTACTTC.

CDR3 coding DNA: TGCGCCAGCAGCGACGCCGGGACAGACGTGTCGAATGAGCAGTTCTTC. This translates into CASSDAGTDVSNEQFF. The chain is built from TRBV5-1 and TRBJ2-1, with 7 bases fitting TRBD1. CDR1 is SGHRS, CDR2 YFSETQ, per germline. V was pared by 4 bases and J by 7 bases, with 14 bases of the junction left unmatched. The CDR3 loop spans 16 amino acids.

The chain has TRBV5-1 and TRBJ1-5, with 7 bases matching TRBD1. This CDR3 has 14 residues. From germline, CDR1 is SGHRS and CDR2 YFSETQ. Losses at the gene ends were 0 bases for V and 7 bases for J; bases not matched to a gene: 4. The CDR3 coding sequence is TGCGCCAGCAGCTTGGGTACAGGGGTACAGCCCCAGCATTTT. Translating it yields CASSLGTGVQPQHF.

This clone was detected a few times. CDR3 nucleotides: TGTGCCAGCAGTTACAGCTTAGCTAATGAAAAACTGTTTTTT. As protein: CASSYSLANEKLFF. The chain uses TRBV6-5 and TRBJ1-4; D gene unclear. V was shortened by 2 bases and J by 3 bases, with 7 bases between the two germline ends. Germline loops: CDR1 MNHEY, CDR2 SVGAGI. The CDR3 is made up of 14 amino acids.

The gene calls are TRBV29-1 and TRBJ2-7; tentative D call: TRBD1 (6 bases). This CDR3 is 12 amino acids long. CDR1 and CDR2 from the germline V gene are SQVTM and ANQGSEA. With 5 bases removed from V and 2 bases from J, the gap between germline ends came to 10 bases. CDR3 residues: CSVLWGPYEQYF. For the CDR3, the DNA is TGCAGCGTTCTTTGGGGGCCCTACGAGCAGTACTTC.

This clone occurred a few times. The chain carries TRBV5-1 and TRBJ1-2; the D gene is possibly TRBD1 (6 bases). Trimming took off 4 bases at V and 3 bases at J, with 13 bases between the two ends. This CDR3 is 14 amino acids long. CDR1 and CDR2 from the germline V gene are SGHRS and YFSETQ. In nucleotides, the CDR3 is TGCGCCAGCAGCATACAGGGTTGGGACTATGGCTACACCTTC. Its translation is CASSIQGWDYGYTF.

The chain combines TRBV5-1 with TRBJ1-1; unclear D gene. V was cut by 7 bases and J by 3 bases, with 10 bases left in between. CDR3 length: 12 residues. Germline CDR1 is SGHRS and CDR2 is YFSETQ. Here the CDR3 DNA reads TGCGCCAGCGCGGTGAAGGACACTGAAGCTTTCTTT. Its protein is CASAVKDTEAFF.

The chain links TRBV27 to TRBJ2-1; the match to TRBD2 covers 8 bases. The CDR3 has 15 residues. Trimming took 5 bases from V and 3 from J; bases not matched to a gene: 6. CDR1 and CDR2 (germline): MNHEY, SMNVEV (reference sequence). Written as DNA, the CDR3 is TGTGCCAGCAGTAGAGGACTAGCAAACTACAATGAGCAGTTCTTC. As protein: CASSRGLANYNEQFF.

The V gene is TRBV9, the J gene TRBJ1-6; 7 nucleotides match TRBD1. This CDR3 has 17 residues. From germline, CDR1 is SGDLS and CDR2 YYNGEE. J lost 5 bases, V lost 0 bases, and 8 bases had no gene match. The CDR3 DNA is TGTGCCAGCAGCGTAGCTCATGGGACAGCAAATAATTCACCCCTCCACTTT. Residues: CASSVAHGTANNSPLHF.

The chain couples TRBV7-2 to TRBJ2-1, with D tentatively TRBD1 (6 bases). CDR1 SGHTA and CDR2 FQGNSA come from the germline V gene. CDR3 size: 16 residues. Trimming cost V 3 bases and J 3 bases, with 15 bases left between them. The CDR3 region is CASSLDGTIDYNEQFF. The CDR3 DNA follows: TGTGCCAGCAGCTTGGACGGGACAATAGACTACAATGAGCAGTTCTTC.

With respect to this clone: This same CDR3 is encoded by further DNA sequences in the sample. The rearrangement links TRBV7-2 to TRBJ1-5; D is possibly TRBD1 (5 bases). Germline loops: CDR1 SGHTA, CDR2 FQGNSA. The length of the CDR3 is 15 residues. The ends were cut back, 5 bases at V and 4 bases at J, with 15 bases in the middle. CDR3 amino acids: CASSLVLGPNQPQHF. The CDR3 region has the DNA TGTGCCAGCAGCCTAGTATTGGGGCCAAATCAGCCCCAGCATTTT. The full variable domain, its missing parts supplied by reference TRBV7-2 and TRBJ1-5, is GAGVSQSPSNKVTEKGKDVELRCDPISGHTALYWYRQSLGQGLEFLIYFQGNSAPDKSGLPSDRFSAERTGGSVSTLTIQRTQQEDSAVYLCASSLVLGPNQPQHFGDGTRLSIL.

V gene TRBV4-1 combines with J gene TRBJ2-1; no definite D call. V was cut by 10 bases and J by 7 bases, with 8 bases left in between. Germline CDR1 is MGHRA and CDR2 is YSYEKL. The CDR3 runs 10 residues. This CDR3 is CATTENEQFF. The CDR3 bases are TGCGCCACCACGGAGAATGAGCAGTTCTTC.